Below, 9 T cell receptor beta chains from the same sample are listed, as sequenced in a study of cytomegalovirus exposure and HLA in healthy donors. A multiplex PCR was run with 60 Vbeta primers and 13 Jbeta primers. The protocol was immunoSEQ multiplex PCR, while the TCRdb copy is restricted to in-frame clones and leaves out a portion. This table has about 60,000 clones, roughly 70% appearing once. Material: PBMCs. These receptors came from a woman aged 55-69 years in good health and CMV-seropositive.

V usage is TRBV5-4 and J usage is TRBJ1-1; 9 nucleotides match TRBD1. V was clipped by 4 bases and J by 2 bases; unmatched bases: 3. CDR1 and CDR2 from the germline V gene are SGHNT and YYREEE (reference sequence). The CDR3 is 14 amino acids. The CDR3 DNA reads TGTGCCAGCAGCCGGGACAGGGCTAACACTGAAGCTTTCTTT. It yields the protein CASSRDRANTEAFF. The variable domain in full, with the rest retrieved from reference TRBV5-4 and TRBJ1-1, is ETGVTQSPTHLIKTRGQQVTLRCSSQSGHNTVSWYQQALGQGPQFIFQYYREEENGRGNFPPRFSGLQFPNYSSELNVNALELDDSALYLCASSRDRANTEAFFGQGTRLTVV.

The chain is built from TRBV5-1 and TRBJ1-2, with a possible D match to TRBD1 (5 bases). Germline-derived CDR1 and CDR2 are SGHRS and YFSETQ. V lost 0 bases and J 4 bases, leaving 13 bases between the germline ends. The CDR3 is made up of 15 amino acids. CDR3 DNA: TGCGCCAGCAGCTTGGAGGCGGCGGGGGGCTATGGCTACACCTTC. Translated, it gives CASSLEAAGGYGYTF.

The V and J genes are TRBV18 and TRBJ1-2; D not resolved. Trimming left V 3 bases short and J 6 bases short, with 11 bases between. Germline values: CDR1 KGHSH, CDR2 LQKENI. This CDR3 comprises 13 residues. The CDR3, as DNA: TGTGCCAGCTCACCTTCCAACTATAATGGCTACACCTTC. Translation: CASSPSNYNGYTF.

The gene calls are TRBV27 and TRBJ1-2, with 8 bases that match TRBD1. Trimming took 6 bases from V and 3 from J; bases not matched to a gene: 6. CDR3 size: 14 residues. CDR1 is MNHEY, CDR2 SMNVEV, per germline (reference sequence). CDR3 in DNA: TGTGCCAGCAGCTACAGGGGGAGAGACTATGGCTACACCTTC. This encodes CASSYRGRDYGYTF.

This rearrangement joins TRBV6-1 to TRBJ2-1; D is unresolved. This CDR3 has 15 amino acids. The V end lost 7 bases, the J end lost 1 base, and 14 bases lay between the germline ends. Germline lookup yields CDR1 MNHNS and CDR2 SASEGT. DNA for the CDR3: TGTGCCAGCACCGGAAGCGTTTGGTCCTACAATGAGCAGTTCTTC. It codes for CASTGSVWSYNEQFF.

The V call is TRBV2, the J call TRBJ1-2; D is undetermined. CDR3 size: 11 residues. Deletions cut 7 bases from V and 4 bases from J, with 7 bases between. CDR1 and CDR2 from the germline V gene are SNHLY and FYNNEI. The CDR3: CASMAGYGYTF. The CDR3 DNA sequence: TGTGCCAGCATGGCAGGCTATGGCTACACCTTC.

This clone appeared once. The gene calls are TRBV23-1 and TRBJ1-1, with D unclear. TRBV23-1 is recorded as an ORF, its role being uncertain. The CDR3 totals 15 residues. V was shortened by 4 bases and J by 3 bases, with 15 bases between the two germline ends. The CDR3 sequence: CASSLQALIDTEAFF. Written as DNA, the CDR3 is TGCGCCAGCAGTCTGCAGGCCCTTATAGACACTGAAGCTTTCTTT.

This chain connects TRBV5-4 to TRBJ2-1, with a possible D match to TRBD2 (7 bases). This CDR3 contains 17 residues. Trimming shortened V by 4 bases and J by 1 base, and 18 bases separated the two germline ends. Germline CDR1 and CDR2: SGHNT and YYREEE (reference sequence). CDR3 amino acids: CASSPKGGAGSYNEQFF. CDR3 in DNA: TGTGCCAGCAGCCCCAAGGGGGGGGCAGGTTCCTACAATGAGCAGTTCTTC.

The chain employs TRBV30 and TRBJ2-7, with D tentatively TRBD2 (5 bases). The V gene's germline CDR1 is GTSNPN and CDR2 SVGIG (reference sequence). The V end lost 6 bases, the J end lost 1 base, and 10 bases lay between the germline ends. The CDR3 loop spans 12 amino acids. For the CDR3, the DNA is TGTGCCTGTAAGAGGGCGTCCTACGAGCAGTACTTC. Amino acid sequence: CACKRASYEQYF.